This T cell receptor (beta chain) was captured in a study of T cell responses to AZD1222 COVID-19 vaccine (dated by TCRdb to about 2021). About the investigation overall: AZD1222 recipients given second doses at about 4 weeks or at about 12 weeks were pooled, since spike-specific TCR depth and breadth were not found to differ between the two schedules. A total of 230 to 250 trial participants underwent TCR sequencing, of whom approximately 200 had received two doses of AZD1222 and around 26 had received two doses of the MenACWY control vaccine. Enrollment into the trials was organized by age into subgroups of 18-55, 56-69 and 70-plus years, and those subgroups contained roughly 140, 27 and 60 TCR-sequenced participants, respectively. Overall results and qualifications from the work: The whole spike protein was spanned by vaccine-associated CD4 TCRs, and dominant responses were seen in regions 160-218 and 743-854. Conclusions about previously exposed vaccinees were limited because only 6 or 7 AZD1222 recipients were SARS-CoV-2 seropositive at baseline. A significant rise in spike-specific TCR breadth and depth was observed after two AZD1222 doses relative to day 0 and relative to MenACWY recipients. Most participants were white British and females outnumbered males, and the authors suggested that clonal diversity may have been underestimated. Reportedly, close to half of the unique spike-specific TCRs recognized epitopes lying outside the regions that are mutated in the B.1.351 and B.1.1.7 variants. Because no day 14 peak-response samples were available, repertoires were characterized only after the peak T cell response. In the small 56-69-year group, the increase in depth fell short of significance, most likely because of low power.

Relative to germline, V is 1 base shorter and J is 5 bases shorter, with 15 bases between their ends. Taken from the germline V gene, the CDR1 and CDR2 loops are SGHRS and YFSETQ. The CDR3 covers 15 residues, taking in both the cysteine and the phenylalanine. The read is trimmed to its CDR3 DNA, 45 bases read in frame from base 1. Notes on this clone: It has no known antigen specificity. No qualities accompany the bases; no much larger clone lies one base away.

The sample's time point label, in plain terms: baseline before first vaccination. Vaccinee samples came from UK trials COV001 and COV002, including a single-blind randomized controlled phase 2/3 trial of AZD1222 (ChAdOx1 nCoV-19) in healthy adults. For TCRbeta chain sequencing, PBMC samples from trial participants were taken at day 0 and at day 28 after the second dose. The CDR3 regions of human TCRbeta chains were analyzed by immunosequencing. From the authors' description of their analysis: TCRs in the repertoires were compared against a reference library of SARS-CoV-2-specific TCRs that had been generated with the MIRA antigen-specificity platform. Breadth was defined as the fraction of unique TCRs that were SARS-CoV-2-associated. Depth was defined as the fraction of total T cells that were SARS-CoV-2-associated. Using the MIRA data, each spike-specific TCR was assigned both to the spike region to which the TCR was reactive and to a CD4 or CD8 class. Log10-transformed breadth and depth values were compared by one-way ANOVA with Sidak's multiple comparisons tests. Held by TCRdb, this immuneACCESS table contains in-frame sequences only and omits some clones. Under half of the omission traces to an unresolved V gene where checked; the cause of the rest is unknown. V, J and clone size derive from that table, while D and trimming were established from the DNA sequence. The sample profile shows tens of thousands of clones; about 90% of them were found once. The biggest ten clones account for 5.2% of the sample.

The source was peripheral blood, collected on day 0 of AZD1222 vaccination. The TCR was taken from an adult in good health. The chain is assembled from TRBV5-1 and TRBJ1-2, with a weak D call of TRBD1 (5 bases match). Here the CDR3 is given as CASSLHGTGGYGYTF. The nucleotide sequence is TGCGCCAGCAGCTTGCACGGGACTGGGGGGTATGGCTACACCTTC. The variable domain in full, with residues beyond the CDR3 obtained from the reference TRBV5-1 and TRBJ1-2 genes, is KAGVTQTPRYLIKTRGQQVTLSCSPISGHRSVSWYQQTPGQGLQFLFEYFSETQRNKGNFPGRFSGRQFSNSRSEMNVSTLELGDSALYLCASSLHGTGGYGYTFGSGTRLTVV.